This TCR beta chain was profiled in a study of blood T cell repertoires in COVID-19. About the study: The United States, Italy and Spain were the sources of the acute and convalescent COVID-19 samples. T cells, B-cell-depleted T cells, or PBMCs provided the cDNA or gDNA that served as material.

In the authors' workflow: Quantification of nucleated cells was approximated via reference gene primer amplification. Sequencing used immunoSEQ multiplex PCR; TCRdb keeps in-frame clones, though not all of them. The V and J calls and clone size come from that table; D and trimming were worked out from the DNA. The sample contains approximately 200,000 clones, less than 90% of which appear only once. Germline V lookup: CDR1 MNHEY, CDR2 SVGEGT. V lost 6 bases and J 4 bases, leaving 12 bases between the germline ends. This CDR3 is 14 amino acids long. The rearrangement uses TRBV6-2 or TRBV6-3 and TRBJ2-2; TRBD1 might be the D (5 bases). This receptor was obtained from a man between 65 and 85 years old with active or convalescent COVID-19. The source material was peripheral blood. CDR3 region: CASSDRLITGELFF. In DNA form, the CDR3 reads TGTGCCAGCAGCGACAGATTAATCACCGGGGAGCTGTTTTTT.